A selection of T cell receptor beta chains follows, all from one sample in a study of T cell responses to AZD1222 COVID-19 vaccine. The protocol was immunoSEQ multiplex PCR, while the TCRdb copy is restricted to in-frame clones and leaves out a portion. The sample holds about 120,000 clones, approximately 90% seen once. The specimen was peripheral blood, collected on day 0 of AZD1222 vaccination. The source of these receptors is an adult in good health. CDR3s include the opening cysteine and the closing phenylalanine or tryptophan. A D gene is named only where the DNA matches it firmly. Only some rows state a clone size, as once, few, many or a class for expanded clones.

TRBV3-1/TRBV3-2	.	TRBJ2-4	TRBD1	TGTGCCAGCAGCCGCGGACAGGAACTAGCCAAAAACATTCAGTACTTC	CASSRGQELAKNIQYF
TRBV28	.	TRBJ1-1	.	TGTGCCAGCGGGGATCTTACCCCTGAAGCTTTCTTT	CASGDLTPEAFF
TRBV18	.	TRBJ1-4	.	TGTGCCAGCTCCCTGCGTTCAGGGACGGGTGAAAAACTGTTTTTT	CASSLRSGTGEKLFF
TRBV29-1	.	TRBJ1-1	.	TGCAGCGCTCGGATCGGGAGGCTTAACACTGAAGCTTTCTTT	CSARIGRLNTEAFF
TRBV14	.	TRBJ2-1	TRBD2	TGTGCCAGCAGCCACAAACTAGCGGGGGGGCTCGGTTACAATGAGCAGTTCTTC	CASSHKLAGGLGYNEQFF
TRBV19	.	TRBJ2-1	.	TGTGCCAGTAGTCCTCGGGGTGTTTACAATGAGCAGTTCTTC	CASSPRGVYNEQFF
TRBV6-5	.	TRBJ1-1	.	TGTGCCAGCAGTTACACAAAGGACGCTGAAGCTTTCTTT	CASSYTKDAEAFF
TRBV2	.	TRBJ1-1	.	TGTGCCAGCAGTGTGAACACTGAAGCTTTCTTT	CASSVNTEAFF
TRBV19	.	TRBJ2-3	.	TGTGCCAGTAGCTCGCAGCGGTTCACAGATACGCAGTATTTT	CASSSQRFTDTQYF
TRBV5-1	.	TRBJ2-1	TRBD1	TGCGCCAGCAGCTTGGGGGACAGGTACAATGAGCAGTTCTTC	CASSLGDRYNEQFF
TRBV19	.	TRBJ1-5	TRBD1	TGTGCCAGTAGTTGGACAGGGGCCAATCAGCCCCAGCATTTT	CASSWTGANQPQHF
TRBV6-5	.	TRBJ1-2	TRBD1	TGTGCCAGCAGTTACTCGGGGCAGGGGGATGGCTACACCTTC	CASSYSGQGDGYTF
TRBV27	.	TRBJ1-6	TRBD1	TGTGCCAGCAGTTTATCAGGACAGGTTTCACCCCTCCACTTT	CASSLSGQVSPLHF
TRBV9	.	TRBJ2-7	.	TGTGCCAGCAGCCGGGTGCCGTCTACCGAGCAGTACTTC	CASSRVPSTEQYF
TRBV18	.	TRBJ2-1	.	TGTGCCAGCTCACGTATTTCGGTGGCCTGGGGAAATGAGCAGTTCTTC	CASSRISVAWGNEQFF
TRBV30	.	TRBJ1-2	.	TGTGCCTCCAAAGTCCAGGGAGTTGGCTATGGCTACACCTTC	CASKVQGVGYGYTF
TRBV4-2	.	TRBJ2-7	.	TGTGCCAGCAGCCAAGATTTGGGGACCCACGGACAGTACTTC	CASSQDLGTHGQYF
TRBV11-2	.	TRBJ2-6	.	TGTGCCAGCAGCTTACAGGGACATGGGGCCAACGTCCTGACTTTC	CASSLQGHGANVLTF
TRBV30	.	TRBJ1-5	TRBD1	TGTGCCTGGAGCGGACAGGACGATCAGCCCCAGCATTTT	CAWSGQDDQPQHF
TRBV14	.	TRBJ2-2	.	TGTGCCAGCAGCCAAGTGGCCGGCTACACCGGGGAGCTGTTTTTT	CASSQVAGYTGELFF
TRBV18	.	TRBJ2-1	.	TGTGCCAGCTCACGCCCTGAGATCGTGGTTGAGCAGTTCTTC	CASSRPEIVVEQFF
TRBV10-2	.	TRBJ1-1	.	TGCGCCAGCAGTTCGATCGGGGCCGATGACACTGAAGCTTTCTTT	CASSSIGADDTEAFF
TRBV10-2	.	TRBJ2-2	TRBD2	TGCGCCAGCAGGTCCGGGACTAGTGGCGGGGAGCTGTTTTTT	CASRSGTSGGELFF
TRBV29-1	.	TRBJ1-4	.	TGCAGCGTTGAGGTTCGCGATGAAAAACTGTTTTTT	CSVEVRDEKLFF
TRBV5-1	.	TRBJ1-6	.	TGCGCCAGCAGCTTGGAAGGCAGGGGAAATTCACCCCTCCACTTT	CASSLEGRGNSPLHF
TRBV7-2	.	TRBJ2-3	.	TGTGCCAGCAGTCGGGGGCAGGCAGATACGCAGTATTTT	CASSRGQADTQYF
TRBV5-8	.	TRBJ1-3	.	TGTGCCAGCAGCTTGGGGTTACCGAGCTCTGGAAACACCATATATTTT	CASSLGLPSSGNTIYF
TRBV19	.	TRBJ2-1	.	TGTGCCACCACATCCGGGGGGACAGGTGGAAATGAGCAGTTCTTC	CATTSGGTGGNEQFF
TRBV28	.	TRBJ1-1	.	TGTGCCAGCAGATCCTCCGTAGGACTCACTGAAGCTTTCTTT	CASRSSVGLTEAFF
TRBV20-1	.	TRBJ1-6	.	TGCAGTGCTAGTCGGGAAGCCTATAATTCACCCCTCCACTTT	CSASREAYNSPLHF
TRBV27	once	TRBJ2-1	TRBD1	TGTGCCAGCAGTCAGACAGGGTACAATGAGCAGTTCTTC	CASSQTGYNEQFF
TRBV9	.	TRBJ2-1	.	TGTGCCAGCAGCGCCGACAGCAATGAGCAGTTCTTC	CASSADSNEQFF
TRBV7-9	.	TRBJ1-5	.	TGTGCCAGCAGCCCCGGGACTAATAGCAATCAGCCCCAGCATTTT	CASSPGTNSNQPQHF
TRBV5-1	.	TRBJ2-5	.	TGCGCCAGCAGCTTTGGGGCAGGGGAGACCCAGTACTTC	CASSFGAGETQYF
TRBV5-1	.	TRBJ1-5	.	TGCGCCAGCAGCTTGGGGGGGCTCAATCAGCCCCAGCATTTT	CASSLGGLNQPQHF
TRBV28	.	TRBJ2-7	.	TGTGCCAGCCGGGGGAGGCCGCTTTTATACGAGCAGTACTTC	CASRGRPLLYEQYF
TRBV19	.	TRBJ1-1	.	TGTGCCAGTAGAAGCAGACGGATGAACACTGAAGCTTTCTTT	CASRSRRMNTEAFF